Sequencing of this T cell receptor beta chain was carried out in a study of cytomegalovirus exposure and HLA in healthy donors. This PCR relied on a set of 60 Vbeta primers and 13 Jbeta primers. Sequencing was performed with immunoSEQ multiplex PCR; in TCRdb, only in-frame clones are kept and a portion is missing. Here the sample spans about 96,000 clones, around four fifths being singletons. The germline V and J ends were trimmed by 4 bases and 6 bases, with 10 bases remaining between them. This CDR3 has 13 residues. The germline V gene encodes CDR1 MRHNA and CDR2 SNTAGT. This TCR came from a man between 50 and 59 years old in good health and CMV-seropositive. The sequencing sample was made of PBMCs. The V gene is TRBV6-4, the J gene TRBJ1-5; D uncertain. The CDR3 region is CASSAEEGQPQHF. The CDR3 region has the DNA TGTGCCAGCAGTGCCGAGGAGGGTCAGCCCCAGCATTTT.